This is a list of T cell receptor beta chains from one sample in a study of cytomegalovirus exposure and HLA in healthy donors. This table comes from immunoSEQ multiplex PCR, and its TCRdb copy is limited to in-frame clones, with some not included. Of around 200,000 clones listed, roughly 87% are singletons. The specimen sequenced was PBMCs. Source of these receptors: a man aged 50 to 60 in good health and CMV-seronegative. Both conserved end residues are part of each CDR3. The D gene is left open where the match is weak. Not every row has a clone size; where given, it reads once, few, many or a size class.

>TRBV25-1|few|TRBJ1-1|TRBD1
TGTGCCAGCAGTGAATATAAGACAGGGTCGGACACTGAAGCTTTCTTT
CASSEYKTGSDTEAFF
>TRBV10-3|NA|TRBJ2-7|TRBD1
TGTGCCATCAGTGAGCCAGGGACAGGTAGCTCCTACGAGCAGTACTTC
CAISEPGTGSSYEQYF
>TRBV11-2|few|TRBJ1-1|NA
TGTGCCAGCAGCTTTACACAGAACACTGAAGCTTTCTTT
CASSFTQNTEAFF
>TRBV5-6|NA|TRBJ2-5|TRBD1
TGTGCCAGCAGGACACTGGACAGGGTAGTAGAGACCCAGTACTTC
CASRTLDRVVETQYF
>TRBV28|NA|TRBJ1-1|NA
TGTGCCAGCAGCCGGGGGGGGGAACAGAACACTGAAGCTTTCTTT
CASSRGGEQNTEAFF
>TRBV9|NA|TRBJ2-3|NA
TGTGCCAGCAGCCCTATACTGAGGATTAGCACAGATACGCAGTATTTT
CASSPILRISTDTQYF
>TRBV27|NA|TRBJ2-2|TRBD1
TGTGCCAGCAGTTTCAACCGGGACAGGGCAACCGGGGAGCTGTTTTTT
CASSFNRDRATGELFF
>TRBV5-1|NA|TRBJ2-3|NA
TGCGCCAGCAGCTCGGAGCCCCCGGGAGCGCTTACAGATACGCAGTATTTT
CASSSEPPGALTDTQYF
>TRBV5-1|NA|TRBJ2-5|NA
TGCGCCAGCAGCGGGTCACCAGGGCTCCAAGAGACCCAGTACTTC
CASSGSPGLQETQYF
>TRBV4-1|NA|TRBJ1-2|NA
TGCGCCAGCAGCCAAGACAGGGGTTCAGTGTGGTATGGCTACACCTTC
CASSQDRGSVWYGYTF
>TRBV5-4|NA|TRBJ2-7|TRBD2
TGTGCCAGCAGACCCGGGACTAGCGGGGGGGCCCACTACGAGCAGTACTTC
CASRPGTSGGAHYEQYF
>TRBV4-3|NA|TRBJ2-5|TRBD2
TGCGCCAGCAGCCAACAACTAGCGACCCGGGAGACCCAGTACTTC
CASSQQLATRETQYF
>TRBV5-1|NA|TRBJ2-7|NA
TGCGCCAGCAGCTTGTCGGGGGTCTCCTACGAGCAGTACTTC
CASSLSGVSYEQYF
>TRBV6-1|NA|TRBJ1-2|TRBD1
TGTGCCAGCAGTGAACGGACAGGGGTGGTTGGCTACACCTTC
CASSERTGVVGYTF
>TRBV7-8|NA|TRBJ2-2|NA
TGTGCCAGCAGCTTAGTTCCAGGGGCGAACGTTCGGGGGGAGCTGTTTTTT
CASSLVPGANVRGELFF
>TRBV7-2|once|TRBJ2-7|NA
TGTGCCAGCAGCTTAGCATGGCGGGCGGGCGAGCAGTACTTC
CASSLAWRAGEQYF
>TRBV7-9|NA|TRBJ1-5|NA
TGTGCCAGCAGCTTAGCCGAGTATAGCAATCAGCCCCAGCATTTT
CASSLAEYSNQPQHF
>TRBV6-6|NA|TRBJ1-2|TRBD1
TGTGCCAGCAGTTACGGGGACAGGCCTAACTATGGCTACACCTTC
CASSYGDRPNYGYTF
>TRBV6-1|few|TRBJ1-1|TRBD1
TGTGCCAGCAGCCAGGACAGGCGTTCGCAAGCTTTCTTT
CASSQDRRSQAFF
>TRBV11-3|NA|TRBJ2-1|NA
TGTGCCAGCAGCTTAGGTCCGGGGTCCTACAATGAGCAGTTCTTC
CASSLGPGSYNEQFF
>TRBV7-2|NA|TRBJ2-1|NA
TGTGCCAGCAGCTTATCGCCGGTCCGGGGAGGTGAGCAGTTCTTC
CASSLSPVRGGEQFF
>TRBV18|NA|TRBJ2-1|TRBD2
TGTGCCAGCTCACCCTCGGTAGCGGGAGAGGCTGAGCAGTTCTTC
CASSPSVAGEAEQFF
>TRBV9|NA|TRBJ1-6|NA
TGTGCCAGCAGCGCACAGACTTCCGGGAGGAATTCACCCCTCCACTTT
CASSAQTSGRNSPLHF
>TRBV28|NA|TRBJ2-3|NA
TGTGCCAGCACCCGGGGGAGCACAGATACGCAGTATTTT
CASTRGSTDTQYF
>TRBV7-9|NA|TRBJ2-5|TRBD2
TGTGCCAGCAGCGCACTAGCGTTTCAAGAGACCCAGTACTTC
CASSALAFQETQYF
>TRBV6-1|NA|TRBJ1-2|NA
TGTGCCAGCAGTGAAGTACAGGGTAGCGGCTACACCTTC
CASSEVQGSGYTF
>TRBV27|NA|TRBJ1-5|TRBD1
TGTGCCAGCAGTTTTAGGAGGGGGCTCAATCAGCCCCAGCATTTT
CASSFRRGLNQPQHF
>TRBV18|NA|TRBJ2-5|TRBD2
TGTGCCAGCTCCCCTAGGACTAGCGGGGGCCAAGAGACCCAGTACTTC
CASSPRTSGGQETQYF
>TRBV10-3|NA|TRBJ2-1|TRBD2
TGTGCCACCAAACGGGGGGGAGGTGAGCAGTTCTTC
CATKRGGGEQFF
>TRBV7-3|NA|TRBJ2-2|NA
TGTGCCAGCAGCTTAACGAAACAGAACACCGGGGAGCTGTTTTTT
CASSLTKQNTGELFF
>TRBV12-5|NA|TRBJ2-1|NA
TGTGCTAGTGGTACAGGGCTCCCCAATGATGAGCAGTTCTTC
CASGTGLPNDEQFF
>TRBV5-1|NA|TRBJ2-1|NA
TGCGCCAGCAGCACTTACGGGGACTTGTTCAATGAGCAGTTCTTC
CASSTYGDLFNEQFF
>TRBV5-1|few|TRBJ2-7|TRBD1
TGCGCCAGCAGCTTCGACAGGGGGTTGTACGAGCAGTACTTC
CASSFDRGLYEQYF
>TRBV4-2|NA|TRBJ1-2|NA
TGTGCCAGCAGCCAAGACCAAGGGGCACGTGGCTACACCTTC
CASSQDQGARGYTF
>TRBV5-4|few|TRBJ2-3|NA
TGTGCCAGCAGCCCCCTCCCCCCTCCCTATTGGGATACGCAGTATTTT
CASSPLPPPYWDTQYF
>TRBV28|NA|TRBJ2-3|TRBD1
TGTGCCAGCAGTTTAATAGGACAGGGGGCTGGAGATACGCAGTATTTT
CASSLIGQGAGDTQYF
>TRBV6-1|once|TRBJ2-7|NA
TGTGCCAGCAGTACGCGAAGTAGCTCCTACGAGCAGTACTTC
CASSTRSSSYEQYF
>TRBV5-5|NA|TRBJ1-5|NA
TGTGCCAGCAGCCTTGAATGGCCTCCGCCCCAGCATTTT
CASSLEWPPPQHF
>TRBV28|once|TRBJ1-4|NA
TGTGCCAGCAGGGGGGCCGACCCTGTCGAAAAACTGTTTTTT
CASRGADPVEKLFF
>TRBV19|NA|TRBJ2-5|TRBD1
TGTGCCAGTAGTATAACGGGACAGGGACAAGAGACCCAGTACTTC
CASSITGQGQETQYF
>TRBV5-1|NA|TRBJ2-7|NA
TGCGCCAGCAGCACGGGCGACAGATCCTACGAGCAGTACTTC
CASSTGDRSYEQYF